This passage covers 24 T cell receptor beta chains from one sample sequenced in a study of cytomegalovirus exposure and HLA in healthy donors. With 60 Vbeta and 13 Jbeta primers, the PCR was carried out. The repertoire was sequenced with immunoSEQ multiplex PCR; TCRdb's copy has only in-frame clones and lacks some. The sample records 95,000 to 100,000 clones, roughly 79% being singletons. Sequencing was performed on PBMCs. These receptors were taken from a woman aged 40 to 50 in good health and CMV-seronegative.

The V and J genes are TRBV30 and TRBJ2-7; D gene unclear. This CDR3 is 15 amino acids long. V gave up 5 bases and J gave up 3 bases, with 20 bases separating them. Germline CDR1 and CDR2: GTSNPN and SVGIG (reference sequence). The CDR3 DNA sequence: TGTGCCTGGGCATTGGGCCGCGCCTGGAACTACGAGCAGTACTTC. This sequence encodes CAWALGRAWNYEQYF.

In its sample, this clone was seen once. This chain connects TRBV5-4 to TRBJ2-3; D possibly corresponds to TRBD1 (5 bases). There are 16 residues in the CDR3. Per the germline V gene, CDR1 is SGHNT and CDR2 is YYREEE (reference sequence). The ends were cut back, 0 bases at V and 2 bases at J, with 13 bases in the middle. Here the CDR3 reads CASSLDPDTATDTQYF. The CDR3 DNA reads as TGTGCCAGCAGCTTGGACCCGGACACCGCCACAGATACGCAGTATTTT. Together with reference TRBV5-4 and TRBJ2-3, the CDR3 gives the full variable domain: ETGVTQSPTHLIKTRGQQVTLRCSSQSGHNTVSWYQQALGQGPQFIFQYYREEENGRGNFPPRFSGLQFPNYSSELNVNALELDDSALYLCASSLDPDTATDTQYFGPGTRLTVL.

Of note for this clone: One junction end does not reproduce the germline sequence, and a read error may be involved. The chain carries TRBV7-9 and TRBJ2-7; 8 nucleotides agree with TRBD1. The germline gives CDR1 SEHNR, CDR2 FQNEAQ (reference sequence). This CDR3 comprises 16 residues. The CDR3 protein is CSSSHRTGRPSYEQYF. CDR3 DNA: TGTTCCAGCAGCCACCGGACAGGGCGCCCTTCCTACGAGCAGTACTTC. The complete variable domain, with remaining parts taken from reference TRBV7-9 and TRBJ2-7, reads DTGVSQNPRHKITKRGQNVTFRCDPISEHNRLYWYRQTLGQGPEFLTYFQNEAQLEKSRLLSDRFSAERPKGSFSTLEIQRTEQGDSAMYLCSSSHRTGRPSYEQYFGPGTRLTVT.

The V and J genes are TRBV4-2 and TRBJ2-1; D may be TRBD1 (5 bases). Per the germline V gene, CDR1 is LGHNA and CDR2 is YNFKEQ. V dropped 0 bases and J dropped 5 bases, with 8 bases sitting between them. The length of the CDR3 is 14 residues. The CDR3 is CASSQEIQDNEQFF. The CDR3 DNA reads as TGTGCCAGCAGCCAAGAAATACAGGACAATGAGCAGTTCTTC.

The genes are TRBV7-8 and TRBJ1-5; 7 positions agree with TRBD1. J gave up 4 bases and V 6 bases, and 3 bases lay outside the gene matches. Germline V lookup: CDR1 SGHVS, CDR2 FQNEAQ. The CDR3 runs to 13 residues. DNA for the CDR3: TGTGCCAGCAGGGGACAGCTTAATCAGCCCCAGCATTTT. It yields the protein CASRGQLNQPQHF.

J is TRBJ2-3 and V is TRBV5-1; D not certain. Germline CDR1 reads SGHRS; CDR2 reads YFSETQ. Trimming stripped 1 base from V and 4 bases from J, with 7 bases between. CDR3 length: 13 amino acids. The DNA of the CDR3 is TGCGCCAGCAGCTTGCAGGTCGCAGATACGCAGTATTTT. Translation gives CASSLQVADTQYF.

Turning to this clone: One junction end does not reproduce the germline sequence, and a read error may be involved. This chain joins TRBV7-7 and TRBJ2-1; 8 bases agree with TRBD1. The CDR3 is 16 residues long. From germline, CDR1 is SSHAT and CDR2 FNYEAQ (reference sequence). The CDR3 protein is CASSLEGQGGFSEQFF. The CDR3 DNA reads TGTGCTAGCAGCTTAGAAGGACAGGGAGGCTTCAGTGAGCAGTTCTTC.

The chain carries TRBV9 and TRBJ2-2; tentatively, D is TRBD2 (6 bases). Germline assignment: CDR1 SGDLS and CDR2 YYNGEE. The CDR3 contains 16 residues. V was trimmed by 3 bases and J by 2 bases, leaving 14 bases between them. CDR3 protein: CASSEPAGINTGELFF. The DNA of the CDR3 is TGTGCCAGCAGCGAGCCAGCGGGTATAAACACCGGGGAGCTGTTTTTT.

V and J are TRBV19 and TRBJ2-7; maybe TRBD2 (6 bases). Per germline, CDR1 LNHDA and CDR2 SQIVND (reference sequence). V lost 5 bases to trimming and J lost 0 bases, with 14 bases between them. The CDR3 has 15 residues. This CDR3 reads CASSPAGIGSYEQYF. DNA of the CDR3: TGTGCCAGTAGTCCCGCGGGGATCGGCTCCTACGAGCAGTACTTC.

This chain joins TRBV10-1 and TRBJ1-5, with D possibly TRBD1 on 6 matching bases. V was cut by 2 bases and J by 1 base, with 9 bases left in between. From germline, CDR1 is WNHNN and CDR2 SYGVQD (reference sequence). The length of the CDR3 is 15 residues. The CDR3 bases are TGCGCCAGCAGTGAGGCAGGGGAGAGCAATCAGCCCCAGCATTTT. This codes for CASSEAGESNQPQHF.

This clone was detected only a few times. The chain links TRBV4-3 to TRBJ2-6; D ambiguous. Germline CDR1 reads LGHNA; CDR2 reads YSLEER. The CDR3 contains 16 residues. The V gene lost 0 bases and the J gene lost 3 bases, with 9 bases spanning the gap. CDR3 nucleotide sequence: TGCGCCAGCAGCCAAGATTTCGGGTTTGGGGCCAACGTCCTGACTTTC. It translates to CASSQDFGFGANVLTF.

The J gene is TRBJ2-3, the V gene TRBV30, with 12 positions matching TRBD2. Trimming removed 0 bases from V and 0 bases from J; junction bases left unmatched: 4. CDR3 length: 17 amino acids. Germline-derived CDR1 and CDR2 are GTSNPN and SVGIG (reference sequence). The CDR3 spells CAWSVLAGGPSTDTQYF. CDR3 nucleotide sequence: TGTGCCTGGAGTGTACTAGCGGGGGGTCCTAGCACAGATACGCAGTATTTT.

This clone appeared once. This chain joins TRBV30 and TRBJ1-1, with a weak D call TRBD1 (5 bases). Germline CDR1 is GTSNPN and CDR2 is SVGIG (reference sequence). The CDR3 length is 13 residues. Trimming took off 0 bases at V and 3 bases at J, with 8 bases between the two ends. CDR3 loop: CAWSVRGDTEAFF. The DNA of the CDR3 is TGTGCCTGGAGTGTACGGGGGGACACTGAAGCTTTCTTT.

The chain uses TRBV2 and TRBJ2-1; 7 bases agree with TRBD1. The length of the CDR3 is 14 residues. The ends lost 8 bases at V and 1 base at J; junction bases unmatched: 5. From germline, CDR1 is SNHLY and CDR2 FYNNEI. The CDR3 here is CASQGQRSYNEQFF. For the CDR3, the DNA is TGTGCCAGCCAGGGACAGAGATCCTACAATGAGCAGTTCTTC. The full variable domain, its missing parts supplied by reference TRBV2 and TRBJ2-1, is EPEVTQTPSHQVTQMGQEVILRCVPISNHLYFYWYRQILGQKVEFLVSFYNNEISEKSEIFDDQFSVERPDGSNFTLKIRSTKLEDSAMYFCASQGQRSYNEQFFGPGTRLTVL.

J is TRBJ2-1 and V is TRBV7-2; perhaps TRBD2 as D (5 bases). Germline CDR1 reads SGHTA; CDR2 reads FQGNSA. Trimming took off 4 bases at V and 8 bases at J, with 24 bases between the two ends. CDR3 length: 17 residues. The DNA for the CDR3 is TGTGCCAGCAGCTCCCCCCGAGGAGGCGCCTGGGTCGATGAGCAGTTCTTC. Amino acids: CASSSPRGGAWVDEQFF.

In the case of this clone: Other nucleotide sequences in the sample specify the same CDR3. The V and J genes are TRBV6-1 and TRBJ1-6; tentative D call: TRBD1 (5 bases). Trimming left V 7 bases short and J 3 bases short, with 10 bases between. Germline-derived CDR1 and CDR2 are MNHNS and SASEGT. This CDR3 is 14 amino acids long. The chain's CDR3 is CASTRTSYNSPLHF. The CDR3 nucleotides read TGTGCCAGCACCAGGACAAGCTATAATTCACCCCTCCACTTT.

This clone occurred once. The rearrangement links TRBV6-1 to TRBJ2-2; 16 nucleotides match TRBD2. The junction had 0 bases not matched to a gene; V was cut back by 6 bases and J by 5 bases. Germline V gene lookup returns CDR1 MNHNS and CDR2 SASEGT. CDR3 size: 15 residues. The CDR3 nucleotides are TGTGCCAGCAGGGGACTAGCGGGGGGGACCGGGGAGCTGTTTTTT. Translating it yields CASRGLAGGTGELFF.

The chain has TRBV7-9 and TRBJ1-2, with 8 bases that match TRBD1. Trimming removed 4 bases from V and 5 bases from J; junction bases left unmatched: 9. CDR1 is SEHNR and CDR2 is FQNEAQ in the germline V gene (reference sequence). The length of the CDR3 is 15 residues. This CDR3 reads CASSSRTGNYYGYTF. CDR3 DNA: TGTGCCAGCAGCTCCCGGACAGGGAATTATTATGGCTACACCTTC.

Here the CDR3 reads CASSLSWREMDTQYF. The CDR3 DNA reads TGTGCCAGCAGTTTATCTTGGCGGGAGATGGATACGCAGTATTTT. The genes are TRBV27 and TRBJ2-3; 7 bases fit TRBD2. J gave up 6 bases and V 0 bases, and 6 bases lay outside the gene matches. There are 15 residues in the CDR3. CDR1 is MNHEY, CDR2 SMNVEV, per germline (reference sequence).

This clone has just a few counts. CDR3 loop: CASSPNPLAGGHYNEQFF. The CDR3 region has the DNA TGTGCCAGCAGTCCAAACCCCCTAGCGGGGGGGCACTACAATGAGCAGTTCTTC. The chain is built from TRBV27 and TRBJ2-1, with TRBD2 matching over 12 bases. V trimming: 5 bases; J trimming: 3 bases; junction bases outside the gene matches: 11. This CDR3 is 18 amino acids long. Per germline, CDR1 MNHEY and CDR2 SMNVEV (reference sequence).

The V gene is TRBV5-1, the J gene TRBJ2-2, with 7 nucleotides matching TRBD2. Germline V gene lookup returns CDR1 SGHRS and CDR2 YFSETQ. J gave up 1 base and V 9 bases, and 6 bases lay outside the gene matches. The CDR3 covers 14 residues. CDR3 nucleotide sequence: TGCGCCACCTCCGCGGGAGAGAACACCGGGGAGCTGTTTTTT. This translates into CATSAGENTGELFF.

V gene TRBV6-4 combines with J gene TRBJ1-1; a possible D gene is TRBD1 (5 bases). The CDR3 has 17 residues. CDR1 and CDR2 (germline): MRHNA, SNTAGT. The V end was cut by 0 bases, the J end by 0 bases, with 14 bases between. CDR3 region: CASSDSGRDGMNTEAFF. The CDR3 DNA reads TGTGCCAGCAGTGACTCAGGGAGGGACGGCATGAACACTGAAGCTTTCTTT.

The chain links TRBV27 to TRBJ2-3, with TRBD2 matching over 10 bases. The V and J ends lost 5 bases and 3 bases, in that order; junction bases with no gene match: 14. The CDR3 sequence is 18 residues long. Germline V lookup: CDR1 MNHEY, CDR2 SMNVEV (reference sequence). CDR3 sequence (DNA): TGTGCCAGCAGTCTAAACCCCCAACTAGCGGGGAGAACAGATACGCAGTATTTT. As protein: CASSLNPQLAGRTDTQYF.

Note on this clone: Sequence at one end of the junction differs from germline and may be a read error. This chain connects TRBV7-3 to TRBJ1-6; D is undetermined. Germline CDR1 reads SGHTA; CDR2 reads FQGTGA. This CDR3 spans 14 amino acids. CDR3: CASSLSPYNSPLHF. CDR3 bases: TGTGCCAGCAGCTTAAGCCCCTATAATTCCCCCCTCCACTTT.